These 2 T cell receptor beta chains share one sample of origin, sequenced in a study of T cells in women clearing cervical HPV infection. Generated by immunoSEQ multiplex PCR, the TCRdb table keeps only in-frame clones and is missing some. Its table lists about 39,000 clones. Sequencing input: blood buffy coat. These receptors were collected from a woman between 18 and 69 years old with a cervical HPV16 infection that either progressed to CIN3+ or cleared (not recorded which).

As regards this clone: The read gets to within 3 residues of the CDR3 end, and the germline J gene fills in the rest. The V call is TRBV7-8, the J call TRBJ1-2; D is possibly TRBD1 (5 bases). The germline gives CDR1 SGHVS, CDR2 FQNEAQ. This CDR3 spans 13 amino acids. V shed 5 bases and J shed 7 bases, with 14 bases lying between them. CDR3 in amino acids: CASSLAARGGYTF. Partial CDR3 DNA: TGTGCCAGCAGCCTTGCCGCAAGGGGTGGC.

The CDR3 sequence is CASSARRQGGDEQYF. The CDR3 bases that were read are TGTGCCAGCAGCGCGCGAAGACAGGGCGGAGACGAG. The V gene is TRBV7-9, the J gene TRBJ2-7; 7 bases fit TRBD1. The read falls 3 residues short of the CDR3 end, and the missing part is taken from the germline J gene. With V trimmed by 5 bases and J by 5 bases, 12 bases remained unmatched. The CDR3 contains 15 residues. The V gene's germline CDR1 is SEHNR and CDR2 FQNEAQ (reference sequence).